The T cell receptor beta chain described here comes from a study of cytomegalovirus exposure and HLA in healthy donors. 60 Vbeta and 13 Jbeta primers were used in PCR. Assay: immunoSEQ multiplex PCR; the TCRdb copy retains only in-frame clones and omits some. The sample shows around 39,000 clones, under 65% of them seen only once. Of note for this clone: The antigen remains unidentified.

Study-level results: When the data were analyzed later, several of the most significant clusters appeared to be linked to common viral pathogens. Of the V segments, some could not be distinguished, including TRBV6-2 and TRBV6-3, and were excluded. Cytomegalovirus status, reportedly, was diagnosed with high specificity and sensitivity by the classifier.

The V end was cut by 3 bases, the J end by 6 bases, with 3 bases between. The CDR3 has 11 amino acids. Germline V gene data show CDR1 as LGHNA and CDR2 as YNFKEQ. The TCR was taken from a human donor in good health. This chain joins TRBV4-2 and TRBJ2-1, with unresolved D. Sequenced material: PBMCs. Written as DNA, the CDR3 is TGTGCCAGCAGCCATCGCAATGAGCAGTTCTTC. This encodes CASSHRNEQFF.